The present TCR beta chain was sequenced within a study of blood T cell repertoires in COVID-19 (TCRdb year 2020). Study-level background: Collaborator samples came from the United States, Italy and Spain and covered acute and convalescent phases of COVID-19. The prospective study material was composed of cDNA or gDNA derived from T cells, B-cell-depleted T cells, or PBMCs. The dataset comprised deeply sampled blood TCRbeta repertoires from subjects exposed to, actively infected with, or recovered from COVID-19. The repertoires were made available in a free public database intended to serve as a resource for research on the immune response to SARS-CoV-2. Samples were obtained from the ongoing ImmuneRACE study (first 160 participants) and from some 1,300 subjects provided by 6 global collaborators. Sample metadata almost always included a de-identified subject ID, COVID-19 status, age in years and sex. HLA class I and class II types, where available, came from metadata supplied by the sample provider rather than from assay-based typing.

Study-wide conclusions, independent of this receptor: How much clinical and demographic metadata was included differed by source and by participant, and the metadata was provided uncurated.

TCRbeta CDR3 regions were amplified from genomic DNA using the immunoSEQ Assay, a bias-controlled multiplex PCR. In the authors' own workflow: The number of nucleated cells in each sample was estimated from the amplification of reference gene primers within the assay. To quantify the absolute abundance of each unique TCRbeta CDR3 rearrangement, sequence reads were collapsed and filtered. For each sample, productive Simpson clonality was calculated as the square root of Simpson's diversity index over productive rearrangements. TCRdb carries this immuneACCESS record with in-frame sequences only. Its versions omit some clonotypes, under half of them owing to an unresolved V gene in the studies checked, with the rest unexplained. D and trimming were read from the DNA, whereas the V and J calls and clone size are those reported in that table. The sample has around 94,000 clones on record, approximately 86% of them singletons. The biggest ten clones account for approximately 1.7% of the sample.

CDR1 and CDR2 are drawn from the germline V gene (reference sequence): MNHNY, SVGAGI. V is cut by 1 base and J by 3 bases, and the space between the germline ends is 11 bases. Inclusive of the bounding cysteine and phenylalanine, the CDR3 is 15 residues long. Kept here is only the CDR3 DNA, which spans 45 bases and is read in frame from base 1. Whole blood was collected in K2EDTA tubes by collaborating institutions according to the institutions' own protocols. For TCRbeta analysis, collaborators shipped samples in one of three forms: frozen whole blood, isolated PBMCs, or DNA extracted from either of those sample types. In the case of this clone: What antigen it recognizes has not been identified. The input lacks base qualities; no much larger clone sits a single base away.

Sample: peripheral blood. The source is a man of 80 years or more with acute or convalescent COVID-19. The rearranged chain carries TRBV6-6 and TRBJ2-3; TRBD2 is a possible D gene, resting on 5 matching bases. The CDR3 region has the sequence CASSYWSSLTDTQYF. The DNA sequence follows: TGTGCCAGCAGTTACTGGTCTAGCCTTACAGATACGCAGTATTTT.